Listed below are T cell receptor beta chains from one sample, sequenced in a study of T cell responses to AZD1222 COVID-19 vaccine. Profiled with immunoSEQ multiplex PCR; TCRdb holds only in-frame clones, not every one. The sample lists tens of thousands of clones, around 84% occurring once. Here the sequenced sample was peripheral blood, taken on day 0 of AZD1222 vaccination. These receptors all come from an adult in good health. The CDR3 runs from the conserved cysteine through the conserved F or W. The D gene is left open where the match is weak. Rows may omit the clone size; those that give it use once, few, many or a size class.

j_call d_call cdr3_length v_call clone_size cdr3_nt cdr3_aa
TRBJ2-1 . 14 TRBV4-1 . TGCGCCAGCAGCCAAGAATCTAGGGGCAATGAGCAGTTCTTC CASSQESRGNEQFF
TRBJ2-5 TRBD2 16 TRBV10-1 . TGCGCCAGCTCTGTGACTAGCGGTAAGGCATGGGAGACCCAGTACTTC CASSVTSGKAWETQYF
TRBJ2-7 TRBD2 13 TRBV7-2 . TGTGCCAGCAGCCTGGGAGGGGAAAACGAGCAGTACTTC CASSLGGENEQYF
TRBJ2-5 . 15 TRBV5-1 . TGCGCCAGCAGCTTGGACGGGGGGCCTGGTGAGACCCAGTACTTC CASSLDGGPGETQYF
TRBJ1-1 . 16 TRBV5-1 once TGCGCCAGCAGCTTGGAAGGACACCTGAAGAACACTGAAGCTTTCTTT CASSLEGHLKNTEAFF
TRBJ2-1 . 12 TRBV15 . TGTGCCACCAGCAGAGATCTAGGTGAGCAGTTCTTC CATSRDLGEQFF
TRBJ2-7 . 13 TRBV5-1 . TGCGCCAGCAGCCGGGGGGCTAAATACGAGCAGTACTTC CASSRGAKYEQYF
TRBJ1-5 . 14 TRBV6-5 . TGTGCCAGCAGCGCCGGGACAACAAATCAGCCCCAGCATTTT CASSAGTTNQPQHF
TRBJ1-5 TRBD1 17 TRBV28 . TGTGCCAGCGCCCCAACCGGGACAGGGGGCAAGTTTCAGCCCCAGCATTTT CASAPTGTGGKFQPQHF
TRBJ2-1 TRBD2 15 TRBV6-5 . TGTGCCAGCAGTCCCGGGACTAGCGGGGGCAATGAGCAGTTCTTC CASSPGTSGGNEQFF
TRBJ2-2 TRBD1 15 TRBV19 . TGTGCCAGTAGTATCACAGGGGCGAACACCGGGGAGCTGTTTTTT CASSITGANTGELFF
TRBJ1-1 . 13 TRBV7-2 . TGTGCCAGCAATCAGGGCCCGAACACTGAAGCTTTCTTT CASNQGPNTEAFF
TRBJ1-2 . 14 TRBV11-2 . TGTGCCAGCAGCGCTTCGGGAGTATTTAGTGGCTACACCTTC CASSASGVFSGYTF
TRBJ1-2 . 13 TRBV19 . TGTGCCAGTAGTATAGACATCAACTATGGCTACACCTTC CASSIDINYGYTF
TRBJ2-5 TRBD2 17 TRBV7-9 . TGTGCCAGCAGCTTACTACGGTCTAGCGGGGCTCAAGAGACCCAGTACTTC CASSLLRSSGAQETQYF
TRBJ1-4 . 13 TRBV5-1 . TGCGCCAGCAGGACAGGAGGTAATGAAAAACTGTTTTTT CASRTGGNEKLFF
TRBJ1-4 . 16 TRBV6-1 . TGTGCCAGCAGTGATCGAGGGGTCGCAACTAATGAAAAACTGTTTTTT CASSDRGVATNEKLFF
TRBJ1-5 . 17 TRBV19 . TGTGCCAGTAGTATAGTAGGTCAGGGCAATCCATATCAGCCCCAGCATTTT CASSIVGQGNPYQPQHF
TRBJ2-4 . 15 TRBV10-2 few TGCGCCAGCAGTGAGTTCCGTCGGAGGGCGAACATTCAGTACTTC CASSEFRRRANIQYF
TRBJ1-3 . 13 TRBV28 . TGTGCCAGCAGGACAGTCTCTGGAAACACCATATATTTT CASRTVSGNTIYF
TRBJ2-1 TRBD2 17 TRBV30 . TGTGCCTGGAGTTCCAATGGCGCGGGAGACTCCTACAATGAGCAGTTCTTC CAWSSNGAGDSYNEQFF
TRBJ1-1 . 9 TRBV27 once TGTGCCAGCAGATCCGGAGCTTTCTTT CASRSGAFF
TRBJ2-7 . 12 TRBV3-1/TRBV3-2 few TGTGCCAGCACAGACCGCTCCTACGAGCAGTACTTC CASTDRSYEQYF
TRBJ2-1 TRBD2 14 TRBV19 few TGTGCCAGTAGTATTGTCGCGGGAGTCTATGAGCAGTTCTTC CASSIVAGVYEQFF
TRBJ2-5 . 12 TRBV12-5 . TGTGCTAGTGGTCCCCAAGAAGAGACCCAGTACTTC CASGPQEETQYF
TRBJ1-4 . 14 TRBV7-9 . TGTGCCAGCAGCTCCGGCACCTATAATGAAAAACTGTTTTTT CASSSGTYNEKLFF
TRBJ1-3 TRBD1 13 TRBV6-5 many TGTGCCAGCATTATGTCCGGGACAGCGAGTTTTAAATTT CASIMSGTASFKF
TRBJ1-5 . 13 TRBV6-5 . TGTGCCAGCAGTTTACAGGGAAATAAACCCCAGCATTTT CASSLQGNKPQHF
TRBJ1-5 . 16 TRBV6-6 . TGTGCCAGCAGTTACTCGAACTGGGACACTAATCAGCCCCAGCATTTT CASSYSNWDTNQPQHF
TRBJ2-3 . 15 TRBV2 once TGTGCCAGCAAGGGGAACAGGGGAGGTTCGGATACGCAGTATTTT CASKGNRGGSDTQYF
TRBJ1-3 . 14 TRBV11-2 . TGTGCCAGCAGCTTATCACTCTCTGGAAACACCATATATTTT CASSLSLSGNTIYF
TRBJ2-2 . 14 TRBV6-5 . TGTGCCAGCATCCAGCGGCCGAACACCGGGGAGCTGTTTTTT CASIQRPNTGELFF
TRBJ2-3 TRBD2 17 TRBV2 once TGTGCCAGCACCCAGGAAGGGCTAGCGGGGGACTCAGATACGCAGTATTTT CASTQEGLAGDSDTQYF
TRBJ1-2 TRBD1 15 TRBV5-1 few TGCGCCAGCAGAAGTACCGGGACAGAGACCTATGGCTACACCTTC CASRSTGTETYGYTF
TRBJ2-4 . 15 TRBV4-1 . TGCGCCAGCAGCCAAGAACTATCGGGGGTTCGGATTCAGTACTTC CASSQELSGVRIQYF
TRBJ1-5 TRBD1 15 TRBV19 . TGTGCCAGTAGTATAGACGGGACAGGGGATCAGCCCCAGCATTTT CASSIDGTGDQPQHF
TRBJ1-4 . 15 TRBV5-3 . TGTGCCAGAAGCTTGGAGAGGCAACGCGGGGAAAAACTGTTTTTT CARSLERQRGEKLFF
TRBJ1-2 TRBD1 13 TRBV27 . TGTGCCAGCAGTTTATCGGACAGGGGCGGCTACACCTTC CASSLSDRGGYTF
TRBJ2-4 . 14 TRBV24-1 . TGTGCCACCAGTGACGTAACAGGGTCAAACATTCAGTACTTC CATSDVTGSNIQYF
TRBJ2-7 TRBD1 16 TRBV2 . TGTGCCAGCAGTGATCCTGCAGGGGGATTTGGCTACGAGCAGTACTTC CASSDPAGGFGYEQYF